This TCR beta chain came from a study of OX40 agonist ivuxolimab in advanced cancers. Study summary: Ivuxolimab, an agonistic anti-OX40 (CD134) antibody, was given to patients. Partial responses were observed in three patients, of whom one had hepatocellular carcinoma and two had cutaneous melanoma.

Baseline was the first blood sampling point, followed by cycle 4 day 1 and cycle 7 day 1. This clone occurred once. The repertoire was sequenced with immunoSEQ multiplex PCR; TCRdb's copy has only in-frame clones and lacks some. The table records some 41,000 clones, 70% to 90% of them present only once. The sequence derives from an adult with an advanced solid tumor such as melanoma, head and neck, liver or kidney cancer. The material sequenced was CD4+ or CD8+ T cells sorted from blood, taken in a trial of the OX40 agonist ivuxolimab.

CDR3 sequence (DNA): TGTGCCAGCAGCTTTCGGGGACTAGTTGGAAACACCATATATTTT. This translates into CASSFRGLVGNTIYF. The rearrangement joins TRBV11-2 to TRBJ1-3; the D gene is possibly TRBD1 (5 bases). CDR1 is SGHAT, CDR2 FQNNGV, per germline. V lost 3 bases and J 3 bases, leaving 12 bases between the germline ends. The CDR3 has 15 amino acids.